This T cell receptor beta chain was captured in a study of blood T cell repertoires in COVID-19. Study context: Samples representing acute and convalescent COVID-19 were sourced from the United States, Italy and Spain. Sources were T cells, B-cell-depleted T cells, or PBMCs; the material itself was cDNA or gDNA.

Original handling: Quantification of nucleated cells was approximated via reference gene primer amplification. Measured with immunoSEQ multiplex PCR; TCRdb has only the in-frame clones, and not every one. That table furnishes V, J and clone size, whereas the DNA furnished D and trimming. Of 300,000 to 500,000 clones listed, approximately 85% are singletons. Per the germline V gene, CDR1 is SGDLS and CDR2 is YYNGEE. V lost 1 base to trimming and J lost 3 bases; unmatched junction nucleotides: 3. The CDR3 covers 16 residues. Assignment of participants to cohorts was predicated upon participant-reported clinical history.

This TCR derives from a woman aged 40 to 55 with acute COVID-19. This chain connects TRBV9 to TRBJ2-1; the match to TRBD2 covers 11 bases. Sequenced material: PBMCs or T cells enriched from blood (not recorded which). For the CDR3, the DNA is TGTGCCAGCAGCGTACTAGCGGGGGGCGACTACAATGAGCAGTTCTTC. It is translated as CASSVLAGGDYNEQFF.